This T cell receptor beta chain was found in a study of OX40 agonist ivuxolimab in advanced cancers. Study-level background: It was permissible to have had prior anti-PD-1, anti-PD-L1 or anti-CTLA-4 therapy, and about 40% had some.

This clone was picked up a small number of times. Profiling relied on immunoSEQ multiplex PCR, and the TCRdb table lists in-frame clones only, not all of them. The sample contains tens of thousands of clones, approximately 91% of which appear only once. The V gene lost 5 bases and the J gene lost 4 bases, with 11 bases spanning the gap. This CDR3 is 13 amino acids long. Germline-derived CDR1 and CDR2 are MNHEY and SMNVEV (reference sequence). Sequenced here: CD4+ or CD8+ T cells sorted from blood, sampled in a trial of the OX40 agonist ivuxolimab. This sequence was found in an adult with an advanced solid tumor such as melanoma, head and neck, liver or kidney cancer. The chain links TRBV27 to TRBJ1-1, with a possible D match to TRBD1 (5 bases). The CDR3: CASSGMGGTEAFF. DNA for the CDR3: TGTGCCAGCAGTGGAATGGGGGGCACTGAAGCTTTCTTT.